Listed below are T cell receptor beta chains from one sample, sequenced in a study of OX40 agonist ivuxolimab in advanced cancers. Clones were read by immunoSEQ multiplex PCR, and TCRdb kept only the in-frame ones, dropping some. The top ten clones hold about 0.3% of a sample with under 140,000 clones, roughly 89% of them seen once. This specimen was CD4+ or CD8+ T cells sorted from blood, taken in a trial of the OX40 agonist ivuxolimab. The receptors were gathered from an adult with an advanced solid tumor such as melanoma, head and neck, liver or kidney cancer. CDR3s leave out the opening cysteine and the closing phenylalanine or tryptophan.

j_call v_call cdr3_aa
TRBJ2-3 TRBV4-3 ASSQDKAGVDTQY
TRBJ1-1 TRBV28 ASSSPGQNTEAF
TRBJ2-7 TRBV27 ASSFRTSGLSSYEQY
TRBJ1-2 TRBV7-9 ASSKNYGYT
TRBJ1-2 TRBV5-6 ASSLYSSSRNYGYT
TRBJ1-6 TRBV6-5 ASSRGGPFDSPLH
TRBJ1-3 TRBV7-6 ASSLAIQGTGNTIY
TRBJ1-2 TRBV7-9 ASSSGQGAVGYT
TRBJ2-1 TRBV7-8 ASSSGLAGGIEQF
TRBJ1-1 TRBV14 ASSQDGARSGTEAF
TRBJ2-1 TRBV9 ASSVGAPAYNEQF
TRBJ1-5 TRBV30 AWNPRLNQPQH
TRBJ1-5 TRBV11-3 ASSFITGGLNQPQH
TRBJ1-1 TRBV7-9 ASSSLSNTEAF
TRBJ2-1 TRBV19 ASSYSGRKGNEQF
TRBJ2-1 TRBV5-1 ASSLGGPPGNEQF
TRBJ2-5 TRBV19 ASSIGGPETQY
TRBJ1-2 TRBV6-5 ASARRNYGYT
TRBJ1-3 TRBV18 ASSPPRRGTGNTIY
TRBJ2-5 TRBV5-1 ASSWSRGRETQY
TRBJ2-5 TRBV18 ASSQTGGETQY
TRBJ1-2 TRBV18 ASSAGTQSRYT
TRBJ2-7 TRBV7-2 ASSLQGQSSYEQY
TRBJ1-4 TRBV6-5 ASSASGGEGEKLF
TRBJ2-3 TRBV25-1 ASSEFRGRADTQY
TRBJ2-1 TRBV7-2 ASSLGGSFYNEQF
TRBJ2-1 TRBV11-2 ASSSGQTYVFEQF
TRBJ1-2 TRBV5-6 ASSYDYGYT
TRBJ2-7 TRBV10-3 AISETRDEQY
TRBJ2-3 TRBV5-1 ASSLRQGDTQY
TRBJ2-2 TRBV2 ASSNDRGVGTGELF
TRBJ2-5 TRBV5-4 ASRSSGGGETQY
TRBJ2-7 TRBV19 ASKKSQGAYEQY
TRBJ2-2 TRBV28 ATFARQGTGELF
TRBJ1-5 TRBV2 ASSRPKSQPQH
TRBJ1-2 TRBV28 ASSSPGQFGYT
TRBJ2-3 TRBV18 ASSPPLGQITDTQY
TRBJ1-1 TRBV29-1 SVERQGNTEAF
TRBJ2-5 TRBV5-1 ASSLKSTGPRETQY
TRBJ1-1 TRBV6-1 ASRQGRGNTEAF
TRBJ2-1 TRBV18 ASSPLRNNEQF
TRBJ1-1 TRBV2 ASSDFREAF
TRBJ2-3 TRBV6-5 ASRVQGGEADTQY
TRBJ1-1 TRBV19 ASSLYVVGTEAF
TRBJ2-2 TRBV7-2 ASSSRGQGSTGELF
TRBJ2-1 TRBV12-5 ASGLGRTGGLNEQF
TRBJ1-1 TRBV6-1 ASSEAVGINTEAF
TRBJ2-2 TRBV6-5 ASSDYTGELF
TRBJ2-3 TRBV11-3 ASSPPGEPDTQY